These 21 T cell receptor beta chains were all obtained from the same sample, sequenced in a study of T cells in Graves' hyperthyroidism and ophthalmopathy. Using RNA transcripts as the source, TCR beta CDR3 regions were amplified. The study used the HTBI primer set for a first-round RT-PCR of the TCR CDR3. Each CDR3 protein gets one entry after TCRdb re-called the multiplex PCR reads with MiXCR. The table records approximately 700,000 distinct CDR3 sequences, less than 20% of them present only once. Sequencing was carried out using blood. All receptors derive from a man younger than 35 with Graves' hyperthyroidism.

This clonotype was seen a handful of times. The CDR3 reads CASSLSGTQHEQFF. The CDR3 nucleotides are TGTGCCAGCAGTTTATCCGGGACTCAACATGAGCAGTTCTTC. V usage is TRBV28 and J usage is TRBJ2-1, with TRBD2 as a possible D gene (6 bases). The CDR3 contains 14 residues. Trimming took 1 base from V and 8 from J, leaving 12 bases between them. CDR1 and CDR2 (germline): MDHEN, SYDVKM.

This clonotype was counted between two and nine times. This chain joins TRBV4-1 and TRBJ2-7; D is undetermined. Trimming shortened V by 0 bases and J by 1 base, and 10 bases separated the two germline ends. Looked up from germline, CDR1 is MGHRA and CDR2 is YSYEKL. The CDR3 contains 15 residues. The CDR3 is CASSQDQAGSYEQYF. The CDR3 coding sequence is TGCGCCAGCAGCCAAGATCAGGCAGGTTCCTACGAGCAGTACTTC.

As to this clonotype: The junction differs from germline at one of its ends, possibly a read error. V gene TRBV9 combines with J gene TRBJ1-1; tentative D call: TRBD1 (6 bases). Germline values: CDR1 SGDLS, CDR2 YYNGEE. The CDR3 runs 15 residues. CDR3 coding DNA: TGTGCCAGCGGCGTAGTGGGGGGCAAGAACACTGAAGCTTTCTTT. Translated: CASGVVGGKNTEAFF.

The chain has TRBV28 and TRBJ2-2; tentatively, D is TRBD1 (7 bases). CDR1 MDHEN and CDR2 SYDVKM come from the germline V gene. V was pared by 6 bases and J by 8 bases, with 13 bases between. The CDR3 has 13 amino acids. The CDR3 sequence is CASRAQGTGELFF. The CDR3 DNA reads TGTGCCAGCAGGGCACAGGGGACTGGGGAGCTGTTTTTT.

This chain joins TRBV7-9 and TRBJ2-7, with 12 bases identical to TRBD2. The ends lost 3 bases at V and 5 bases at J; junction bases unmatched: 5. Germline lookup yields CDR1 SEHNR and CDR2 FQNEAQ (reference sequence). This CDR3 spans 15 amino acids. This CDR3 is CASSFRLAGVHEQYF. The CDR3 DNA reads TGTGCCAGCAGCTTCAGACTAGCGGGAGTCCACGAGCAGTACTTC. Looking up the rest from reference TRBV7-9 and TRBJ2-7 gives the full variable domain: DTGVSQNPRHKITKRGQNVTFRCDPISEHNRLYWYRQTLGQGPEFLTYFQNEAQLEKSRLLSDRFSAERPKGSFSTLEIQRTEQGDSAMYLCASSFRLAGVHEQYFGPGTRLTVT.

This clonotype was detected many times. The chain recombines TRBV28 with TRBJ2-1, with 9 bases matching TRBD2. Germline lookup yields CDR1 MDHEN and CDR2 SYDVKM. After removal of 2 bases from V and 8 bases from J, the junction contained 13 bases not matched to a gene. The CDR3 covers 17 residues. CDR3 bases: TGTGCCAGCAGTTTAGTCCGGAGTGCGGGAGGGACCGATGAGCAGTTCTTC. It codes for CASSLVRSAGGTDEQFF.

The CDR3 sequence is CASSQGGTSGRNEQFF. The CDR3 bases are TGTGCCAGCAGCCAAGGGGGGACTAGCGGGAGGAATGAGCAGTTCTTC. The genes are TRBV9 and TRBJ2-1; TRBD2 matches at 15 bases. V shed 4 bases and J 7 bases; nucleotides not matched to a gene: 6. This CDR3 has 16 amino acids. Germline values: CDR1 SGDLS, CDR2 YYNGEE.

In this sample, this clonotype turned up a few times. The chain has TRBV30 and TRBJ2-6; the D gene is possibly TRBD2 (6 bases). Germline CDR1 reads GTSNPN; CDR2 reads SVGIG (reference sequence). This CDR3 has 16 residues. V lost 7 bases and J lost 4, with 20 bases in between. The CDR3 sequence is CALSREILRGANVLTF. In nucleotides, the CDR3 is TGTGCCTTATCACGGGAGATACTGAGAGGGGCCAACGTCCTGACTTTC.

This clonotype has a handful of counts. The rearrangement uses TRBV5-1 and TRBJ1-1; D might be TRBD1 (5 bases). CDR1 and CDR2 (germline): SGHRS, YFSETQ. This CDR3 comprises 13 residues. V was clipped by 4 bases and J by 6 bases, with 13 bases between them. This CDR3 is CASSRLGVSEAFF. CDR3 bases: TGCGCCAGCAGCCGTTTGGGGGTCTCTGAAGCTTTCTTT.

This clonotype occurred a few times. CDR3 in DNA: TGTGCCAGCAGCTTCTTTGGCCCCCCTTACGAGCAGTACTTC. This gives the protein CASSFFGPPYEQYF. V is TRBV7-9 and J is TRBJ2-7; D gene ambiguous. Germline CDR1 is SEHNR and CDR2 is FQNEAQ (reference sequence). The CDR3 runs to 14 residues. The V gene lost 3 bases and the J gene lost 4 bases, with 13 bases spanning the gap. Full variable domain (missing parts from reference TRBV7-9 and TRBJ2-7): DTGVSQNPRHKITKRGQNVTFRCDPISEHNRLYWYRQTLGQGPEFLTYFQNEAQLEKSRLLSDRFSAERPKGSFSTLEIQRTEQGDSAMYLCASSFFGPPYEQYFGPGTRLTVT.

This clonotype was found many times. V usage is TRBV11-2 and J usage is TRBJ2-3; 8 bases agree with TRBD1. The CDR3 spans 14 residues. Germline lookup yields CDR1 SGHAT and CDR2 FQNNGV. V gave up 5 bases and J gave up 6 bases; unmatched junction bases: 7. This chain's CDR3 is CASSRQGPGDTQYF. Written as DNA, the CDR3 is TGTGCCAGCAGCAGACAGGGGCCGGGGGATACGCAGTATTTT.

This clonotype was recorded at least ten times. The V call is TRBV7-8, the J call TRBJ2-7, with 12 nucleotides matching TRBD1. There are 15 residues in the CDR3. CDR1 and CDR2 from the germline V gene are SGHVS and FQNEAQ. Trimming removed 4 bases from V and 4 bases from J; junction bases left unmatched: 5. CDR3: CASSSGTGGGYEQYF. The CDR3 region has the DNA TGTGCCAGCAGCTCAGGGACAGGGGGCGGGTACGAGCAGTACTTC. Based on the CDR3 plus reference TRBV7-8 and TRBJ2-7, the full variable domain is GAGVSQSPRYKVAKRGQDVALRCDPISGHVSLFWYQQALGQGPEFLTYFQNEAQLDKSGLPSDRFFAERPEGSVSTLKIQRTQQEDSAVYLCASSSGTGGGYEQYFGPGTRLTVT.

This clonotype was seen at least ten times. V gene TRBV2 combines with J gene TRBJ2-3, with 13 bases matching TRBD2. The V segment lost 5 bases and the J segment 2 bases; nucleotides outside the gene matches: 4. CDR3 size: 16 residues. Germline V gene lookup returns CDR1 SNHLY and CDR2 FYNNEI. CDR3 amino acids: CASSLGLAGDTDTQYF. CDR3 nucleotides: TGTGCCAGCAGTCTAGGACTAGCGGGAGACACAGATACGCAGTATTTT.

The chain carries TRBV5-6 and TRBJ2-5, with 8 bases that match TRBD1. The germline gives CDR1 SGHDT, CDR2 YYEEEE. The CDR3 extends over 16 amino acids. The junction had 12 bases not matched to a gene; V was cut back by 3 bases and J by 5 bases. The CDR3 protein is CASSWRTGGQLETQYF. The DNA of the CDR3 is TGTGCCAGCAGCTGGCGCACAGGGGGTCAATTGGAGACCCAGTACTTC.

The CDR3 region is CASSLVPDNEQFF. As DNA, the CDR3 is TGCGCCAGCAGCTTGGTGCCAGACAATGAGCAGTTCTTC. This chain uses TRBV5-1 with TRBJ2-1; D ambiguous. V was clipped by 0 bases and J by 5 bases, with 6 bases between them. Germline-derived CDR1 and CDR2 are SGHRS and YFSETQ. CDR3 length: 13 amino acids.

The sample holds many counts of this clonotype. This chain's CDR3 is CSARNRDRYNEQFF. DNA of the CDR3: TGCAGTGCTAGAAACAGGGATCGCTACAATGAGCAGTTCTTC. V usage is TRBV20-1 and J usage is TRBJ2-1; possibly TRBD1 for D (6 bases). V lost 2 bases to trimming and J lost 3 bases, with 11 bases between them. The CDR3 has 14 amino acids. The V gene's germline CDR1 is DFQATT and CDR2 SNEGSKA (reference sequence).

In its sample, this clonotype was seen a few times. The rearrangement links TRBV15 to TRBJ1-1; D gene unclear. Germline V CDR1 and CDR2: LNHNV, YYDKDF (reference sequence). The length of the CDR3 is 13 residues. Between the trimmed V and J ends, which lost 8 bases and 3 bases, there was a span of 13 bases. CDR3 amino acids: CATVSGSYTEAFF. For the CDR3, the DNA is TGTGCCACCGTGAGTGGCAGTTACACTGAAGCTTTCTTT.

This clonotype was seen only a few times. The chain is built from TRBV7-8 and TRBJ2-7; D might be TRBD2 (7 bases). The V end lost 5 bases, the J end lost 6 bases, and 23 bases lay between the germline ends. Germline CDR1 reads SGHVS; CDR2 reads FQNEAQ. The CDR3 runs to 16 residues. CDR3 amino acids: CASSRARGAIPLEQYF. In DNA, the CDR3 is TGTGCCAGCAGCCGGGCACGGGGGGCCATACCTCTCGAGCAGTACTTC.

This clonotype appeared a few times. V is TRBV27 and J is TRBJ2-7, with TRBD2 matching 9 bases. This CDR3 is 14 amino acids long. The J segment lost 7 bases and the V segment lost 3 bases, leaving 7 bases of the junction unmatched. Germline loops: CDR1 MNHEY, CDR2 SMNVEV (reference sequence). The CDR3 DNA follows: TGTGCCAGCAGTTTCGTTAGCGGGAGTAGGGAGCAGTACTTC. It is translated as CASSFVSGSREQYF.

The table lists this clonotype with many counts. The chain combines TRBV12-3 or TRBV12-4 with TRBJ2-1; D remains unclear. With 2 bases removed from V and 8 bases from J, the gap between germline ends came to 16 bases. This CDR3 comprises 15 residues. The DNA of the CDR3 is TGTGCCAGCAGTTTACCCGCTGGTGGAGTACATGAGCAGTTCTTC. It specifies CASSLPAGGVHEQFF.

The V call is TRBV6-1, the J call TRBJ2-7; weak D call: TRBD2 (7 bases). The CDR3 consists of 13 residues. V gave up 11 bases and J gave up 3 bases, with 17 bases separating them. The germline gives CDR1 MNHNS, CDR2 SASEGT. This CDR3 reads CAANRASGYEQYF. CDR3 DNA sequence: TGTGCCGCTAACAGGGCTAGCGGCTACGAGCAGTACTTC.